This paragraph reports one TCR beta chain. Its target is not known. This record comes from a study of T cell responses to AZD1222 COVID-19 vaccine. Study observations and caveats: With dominance at 160-218 and 743-854, vaccine-associated CD4 TCRs spanned spike. Clonal diversity may have been underestimated, and the donors were mostly white British, with more females than males. Baseline serology detected seropositivity in only five or six AZD1222 recipients. Recipients of two AZD1222 doses showed rising Spike-specific TCR breadth and depth.

The J segment lost 3 bases and the V segment lost 4 bases, leaving 4 bases of the junction unmatched. The V gene's germline CDR1 is KGHDR and CDR2 SFDVKD. This CDR3 comprises 16 residues. The assay was immunoSEQ multiplex PCR, and TCRdb's table has in-frame clones only and misses some. Seen here are nearly 90,000 clones, roughly 87% observed once, and the top ten hold 5.8%. The V gene is TRBV24-1, the J gene TRBJ2-2; 10 bases fit TRBD1. The input for sequencing was peripheral blood, taken on day 0 of AZD1222 vaccination. The sequence came from an adult in good health. CDR3 in amino acids: CATSDSDRGYTGELFF. CDR3 nucleotide sequence: TGTGCCACCAGTGACTCGGACAGGGGGTACACCGGGGAGCTGTTTTTT.